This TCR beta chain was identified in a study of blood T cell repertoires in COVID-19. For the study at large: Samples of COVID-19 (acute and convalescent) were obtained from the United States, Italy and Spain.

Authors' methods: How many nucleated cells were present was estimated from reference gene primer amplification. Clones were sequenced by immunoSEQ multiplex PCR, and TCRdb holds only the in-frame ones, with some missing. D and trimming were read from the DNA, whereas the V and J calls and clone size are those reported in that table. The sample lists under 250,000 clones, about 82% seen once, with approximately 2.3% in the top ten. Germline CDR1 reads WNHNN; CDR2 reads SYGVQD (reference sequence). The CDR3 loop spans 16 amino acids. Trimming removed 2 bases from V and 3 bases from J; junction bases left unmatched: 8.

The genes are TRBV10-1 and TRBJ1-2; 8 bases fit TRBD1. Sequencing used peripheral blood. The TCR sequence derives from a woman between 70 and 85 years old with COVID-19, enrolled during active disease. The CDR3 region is CASSEPQTGEYYGYTF. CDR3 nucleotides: TGCGCCAGCAGTGAGCCTCAGACAGGGGAATACTATGGCTACACCTTC.